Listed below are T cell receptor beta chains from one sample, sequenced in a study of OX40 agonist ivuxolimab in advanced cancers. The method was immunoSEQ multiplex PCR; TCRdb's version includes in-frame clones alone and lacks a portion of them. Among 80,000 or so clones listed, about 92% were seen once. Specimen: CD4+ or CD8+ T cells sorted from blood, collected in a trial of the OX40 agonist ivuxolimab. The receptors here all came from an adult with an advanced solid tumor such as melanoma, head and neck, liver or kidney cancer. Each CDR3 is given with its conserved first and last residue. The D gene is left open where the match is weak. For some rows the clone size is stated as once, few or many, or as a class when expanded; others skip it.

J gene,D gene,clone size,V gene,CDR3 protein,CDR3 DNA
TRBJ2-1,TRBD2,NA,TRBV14,CASSMTSLNNEQFF,TGTGCCAGCAGCATGACTAGCCTCAATAATGAGCAGTTCTTC
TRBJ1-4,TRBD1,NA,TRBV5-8,CASSLGGRGNEKLFF,TGTGCCAGCAGCTTAGGGGGCAGAGGGAATGAAAAACTGTTTTTT
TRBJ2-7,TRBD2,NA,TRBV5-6,CASKGLAYEQYF,TGTGCCAGCAAGGGACTAGCCTACGAGCAGTACTTC
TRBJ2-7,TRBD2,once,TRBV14,CASSQVTSGNYEQYF,TGTGCCAGCAGCCAAGTTACTAGCGGGAACTACGAGCAGTACTTC
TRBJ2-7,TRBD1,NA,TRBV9,CASSVGDRELGEQYF,TGTGCCAGCAGCGTAGGGGACAGGGAATTGGGCGAGCAGTACTTC
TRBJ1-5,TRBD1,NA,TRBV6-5,CASSQGQGNQPQHF,TGTGCCAGCAGCCAAGGACAGGGGAATCAGCCCCAGCATTTT
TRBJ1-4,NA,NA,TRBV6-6,CASSPGGAGVNEKLFF,TGTGCCAGCAGCCCGGGTGGGGCAGGCGTTAATGAAAAACTGTTTTTT
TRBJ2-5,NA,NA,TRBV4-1,CASSQVIWGVEETQYF,TGCGCCAGCAGCCAAGTAATTTGGGGTGTGGAAGAGACCCAGTACTTC
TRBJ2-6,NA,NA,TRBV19,CASLGDSANVLTF,TGTGCCAGCCTGGGGGACTCTGCCAACGTCCTGACTTTC
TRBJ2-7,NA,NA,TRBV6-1,CASSAGPSYEQYF,TGTGCCAGCAGTGCGGGCCCGTCCTACGAGCAGTACTTC
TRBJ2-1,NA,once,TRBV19,CASMDWLSSEQFF,TGTGCCAGTATGGACTGGCTTAGTTCTGAGCAGTTCTTC
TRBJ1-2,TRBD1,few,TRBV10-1,CASSERDRPYGYTF,TGCGCCAGCAGTGAGAGGGACAGACCCTATGGCTACACCTTC
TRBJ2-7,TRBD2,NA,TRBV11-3,CASSSGGGTYEQYF,TGTGCCAGCAGCTCGGGGGGAGGGACCTACGAGCAGTACTTC
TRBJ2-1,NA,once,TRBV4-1,CASSPLGPNYNEQFF,TGCGCCAGCAGCCCTCTTGGGCCCAACTACAATGAGCAGTTCTTC
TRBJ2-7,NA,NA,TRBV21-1,CASRLRSLALLHDIYEQYF,TGTGCCAGCCGCCTTAGGTCACTAGCTTTACTGCACGACATCTACGAGCAGTACTTC
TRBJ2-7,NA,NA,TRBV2,CASTLSPHEQYF,TGTGCCAGCACCCTCTCCCCCCACGAGCAGTACTTC
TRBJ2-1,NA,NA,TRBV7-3,CASSEQSEQFF,TGTGCCAGCAGCGAACAGAGTGAGCAGTTCTTC
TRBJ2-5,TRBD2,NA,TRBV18,CASSPPLLAGVETQYF,TGTGCCAGCTCACCACCTCTACTAGCGGGAGTGGAGACCCAGTACTTC
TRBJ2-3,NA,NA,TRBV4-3,CASSQGLAIGTDTQYF,TGCGCCAGCAGCCAAGGGCTAGCTATAGGCACAGATACGCAGTATTTT
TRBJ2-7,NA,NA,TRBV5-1,CASSFLGGSEKQYF,TGCGCCAGCAGCTTCCTGGGGGGTTCGGAAAAGCAGTACTTC
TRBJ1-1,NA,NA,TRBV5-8,CASSPKNTEAFF,TGTGCCAGCAGCCCCAAGAACACTGAAGCTTTCTTT
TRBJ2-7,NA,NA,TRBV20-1,CSARDSYEQYF,TGCAGTGCTAGAGACAGTTACGAGCAGTACTTC
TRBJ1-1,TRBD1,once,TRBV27,CASSLGDRGLDTEAFF,TGTGCCAGCAGTTTAGGGGACAGGGGACTAGACACTGAAGCTTTCTTT
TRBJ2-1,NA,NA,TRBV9,CASMPGAGNYNEQFF,TGTGCCAGCATGCCGGGGGCGGGGAACTACAATGAGCAGTTCTTC
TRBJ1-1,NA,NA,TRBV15,CATSRDLRVTEAFF,TGTGCCACCAGCAGAGACCTCAGGGTGACTGAAGCTTTCTTT
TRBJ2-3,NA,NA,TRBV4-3,CASSSLYRGTDTQYF,TGCGCCAGCAGCTCATTATACAGAGGCACAGATACGCAGTATTTT
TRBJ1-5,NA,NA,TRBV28,CASSPRTIMNSNQPQHF,TGTGCCAGCAGTCCCCGGACCATCATGAATAGCAATCAGCCCCAGCATTTT
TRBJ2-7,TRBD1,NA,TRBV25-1,CASSEDRGFSEQYF,TGTGCCAGCAGTGAGGACAGGGGATTTTCCGAGCAGTACTTC
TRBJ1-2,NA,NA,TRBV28,CASSSPGPGPENYGYTF,TGTGCCAGCAGTTCGCCGGGACCCGGTCCGGAAAACTATGGCTACACCTTC
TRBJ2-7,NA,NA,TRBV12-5,CASGFGLNYEQYF,TGTGCTAGTGGTTTTGGACTCAACTACGAGCAGTACTTC
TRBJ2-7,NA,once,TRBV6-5,CASSYSGTGEQYF,TGTGCCAGCAGTTATTCAGGGACGGGGGAGCAGTACTTC
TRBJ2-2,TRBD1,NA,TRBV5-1,CASSLLRDRGRGGELFF,TGCGCCAGCAGCCTCCTCCGGGACAGGGGGCGCGGCGGGGAGCTGTTTTTT
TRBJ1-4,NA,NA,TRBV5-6,CASSLGARFGEKLFF,TGTGCCAGCAGCTTGGGGGCGAGGTTCGGGGAAAAACTGTTTTTT
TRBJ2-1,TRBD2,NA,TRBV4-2,CASSPSGGSYNEQFF,TGTGCCAGCAGCCCCTCGGGGGGATCCTACAATGAGCAGTTCTTC
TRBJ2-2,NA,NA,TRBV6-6,CASKDRINTGELFF,TGTGCCAGCAAAGACAGGATCAACACCGGGGAGCTGTTTTTT
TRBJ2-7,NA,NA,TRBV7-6,CASSISQGREQYF,TGTGCCAGCAGCATATCACAGGGTCGCGAGCAGTACTTC
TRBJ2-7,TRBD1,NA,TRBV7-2,CASSFPGQVYEQYF,TGTGCCAGCAGCTTCCCGGGACAGGTCTACGAGCAGTACTTC